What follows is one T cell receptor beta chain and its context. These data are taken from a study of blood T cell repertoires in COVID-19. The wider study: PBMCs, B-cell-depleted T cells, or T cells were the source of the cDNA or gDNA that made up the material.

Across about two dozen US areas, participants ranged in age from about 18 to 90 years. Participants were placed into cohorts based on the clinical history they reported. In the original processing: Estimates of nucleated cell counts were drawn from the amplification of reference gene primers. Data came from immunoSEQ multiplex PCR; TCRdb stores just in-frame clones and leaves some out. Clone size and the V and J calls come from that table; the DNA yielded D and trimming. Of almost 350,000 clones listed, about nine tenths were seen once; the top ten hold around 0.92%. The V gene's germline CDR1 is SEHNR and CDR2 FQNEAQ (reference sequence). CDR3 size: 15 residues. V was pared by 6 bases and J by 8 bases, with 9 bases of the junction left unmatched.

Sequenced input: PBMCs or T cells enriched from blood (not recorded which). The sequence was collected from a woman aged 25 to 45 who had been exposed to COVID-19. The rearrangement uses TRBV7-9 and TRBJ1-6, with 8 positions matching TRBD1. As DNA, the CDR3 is TGTGCCAGCAGTTCCACAGGGGGAACCCATTCACCCCTCCACTTT. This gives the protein CASSSTGGTHSPLHF.